These 5 T cell receptor beta chains were sequenced from one sample in a study of T cell responses to AZD1222 COVID-19 vaccine. TCRdb keeps only in-frame clones here, not all; method: immunoSEQ multiplex PCR. The table lists about 150,000 clones, less than 90% of them singletons, with less than 3.5% in the top ten. This specimen consisted of peripheral blood, obtained on day 0 of AZD1222 vaccination. These receptors originate from an adult in good health.

This clone has a single count. This rearrangement joins TRBV11-2 to TRBJ2-7; 8 nucleotides align to TRBD1. The CDR3 totals 14 residues. V lost 4 bases and J lost 2; bases outside the gene matches: 4. The germline V gene has CDR1 SGHAT and CDR2 FQNNGV. The CDR3 nucleotides read TGTGCCAGCAGCTATACGACAGGGGCCTACGAGCAGTACTTC. Translating gives CASSYTTGAYEQYF.

The gene calls are TRBV5-5 and TRBJ2-1; D uncertain. Germline-derived CDR1 and CDR2 are SGHKS and YYEKEE (reference sequence). This CDR3 contains 15 residues. V was trimmed by 0 bases and J by 8 bases, leaving 15 bases between them. The CDR3 sequence is CASSLAGSQLHEQFF. The CDR3 DNA follows: TGTGCCAGCAGCTTGGCCGGATCCCAGCTGCATGAGCAGTTCTTC.

The chain combines TRBV7-9 with TRBJ1-1, with 8 bases matching TRBD1. V lost 5 bases and J lost 1; bases outside the gene matches: 3. Germline CDR1 SEHNR, CDR2 FQNEAQ (reference sequence). The CDR3 covers 14 residues. DNA for the CDR3: TGTGCCAGCAGCCCGGGACAGGAGAACACTGAAGCTTTCTTT. It codes for CASSPGQENTEAFF. The full variable domain, completed using reference TRBV7-9 and TRBJ1-1, is DTGVSQNPRHKITKRGQNVTFRCDPISEHNRLYWYRQTLGQGPEFLTYFQNEAQLEKSRLLSDRFSAERPKGSFSTLEIQRTEQGDSAMYLCASSPGQENTEAFFGQGTRLTVV.

The chain links TRBV6-5 to TRBJ1-5, with a possible D match to TRBD1 (6 bases). CDR1 is MNHEY and CDR2 is SVGAGI in the germline V gene. This CDR3 is built from 14 residues. Trimming left V 6 bases short and J 6 bases short, with 15 bases between. Here the CDR3 reads CASSSHWGPQPQHF. CDR3 bases: TGTGCCAGCAGCTCTCATTGGGGGCCTCAGCCCCAGCATTTT.

V is TRBV5-6 and J is TRBJ2-3; tentatively, D is TRBD2 (5 bases). Trimming stripped 1 base from V and 1 base from J, with 7 bases between. Germline CDR1 SGHDT, CDR2 YYEEEE. This CDR3 region has 14 residues. The CDR3 region is CASSLPGGTDTQYF. The CDR3, as DNA: TGTGCCAGCAGCTTGCCCGGGGGCACAGATACGCAGTATTTT.